The present T cell receptor (beta chain) was sequenced within a study of T-cell memory formation after mild COVID-19. A note on this clonotype: What it binds is unknown.

This CDR3 has 15 residues. Trimming at V came to 5 bases and at J to 3 bases, leaving 7 bases not matched to a gene. Germline V CDR1 and CDR2: SGHAT, FQNNGV. 5'RACE primed at constant segments yielded TCR alpha and TCR beta cDNA libraries bearing sample barcodes and UMIs. A single record per CDR3 protein comes from TCRdb applying MiXCR to the 5' RACE reads. The repertoire has approximately 300,000 distinct CDR3 sequences, more than 15% of them found once; the top ten carry about a fifth. General study results and limits: Contracting CD4+ clones were located mainly in CM and EM, and CD8+ clones in EMRA. Among clones contracting day 15 to 85, CD4/CD8 was balanced, whereas later expanders leaned CD4+. Some clones that responded were present in memory (sampled pre-infection), which suggests cross-reactive memory joined.

Material: PBMCs or a T cell subset sorted from them (not recorded which). This sequence was found in a man younger than 30 who had mild COVID-19 (a few samples of this study predate the infection). Cell type and time point are not known. The chain couples TRBV11-2 to TRBJ2-7, with TRBD1 identical over 10 bases. The CDR3 bases are TGTGCCAGCAGCCCGCGACAGGGGGCTCTCTACGAGCAGTACTTC. It is translated as CASSPRQGALYEQYF.